The 31 T cell receptor beta chains presented below share a single source sample, sequenced in a study of control samples from healthy donors and cancer patients. The repertoire was sequenced with immunoSEQ multiplex PCR; TCRdb's copy has only in-frame clones and lacks some. The data hold around 89,000 clones, with almost 85% observed a single time. The source material was blood. The source of these receptors is a woman between 55 and 75 years old in good health.

The chain employs TRBV4-1 and TRBJ1-2; D gene ambiguous. V was pared by 2 bases and J by 2 bases, with 12 bases between. Germline CDR1 and CDR2: MGHRA and YSYEKL. This CDR3 has 15 amino acids. The CDR3 reads CASSQNVDFNYGYTF. Written as DNA, the CDR3 is TGCGCCAGCAGCCAAAATGTGGATTTCAACTATGGCTACACCTTC.

This clone has only one observation. V is TRBV29-1 and J is TRBJ2-7; tentatively, D is TRBD2 (6 bases). Germline V CDR1 and CDR2: SQVTM, ANQGSEA. V was pared by 4 bases and J by 0 bases, with 13 bases between. CDR3 size: 14 residues. CDR3 protein: CSVAGTGTSYEQYF. The CDR3 DNA sequence: TGCAGCGTTGCGGGGACTGGGACCTCCTACGAGCAGTACTTC.

V usage is TRBV2 and J usage is TRBJ2-4; the D is unclear. This CDR3 is built from 13 residues. Trimming removed 3 bases at V and 7 bases at J, with 10 bases between. The V gene's germline CDR1 is SNHLY and CDR2 FYNNEI. The DNA for the CDR3 is TGTGCCAGCAGTGACAGGCTTAGGAACATTCAGTACTTC. It translates to CASSDRLRNIQYF.

This clone appeared a single time. The gene calls are TRBV27 and TRBJ1-1; tentatively, D is TRBD1 (5 bases). CDR1 MNHEY and CDR2 SMNVEV come from the germline V gene (reference sequence). This CDR3 region has 15 residues. The ends were cut back, 7 bases at V and 5 bases at J, with 20 bases in the middle. The CDR3 DNA reads TGTGCCAGCACGCCACAGGCATATATGGGGACTGAAGCTTTCTTT. Encoded protein: CASTPQAYMGTEAFF.

The chain has TRBV6-5 and TRBJ2-7, with 7 bases identical to TRBD1. Germline V gene lookup returns CDR1 MNHEY and CDR2 SVGAGI. With 5 bases clipped from V and 6 bases from J, the junction kept 4 bases outside the gene matches. The CDR3 runs to 12 residues. Written as DNA, the CDR3 is TGTGCCAGCAGTCTACAGGGGCGCGAGCAGTACTTC. This codes for CASSLQGREQYF.

V usage is TRBV18 and J usage is TRBJ1-6, with unresolved D. V shed 3 bases and J shed 7 bases, with 13 bases lying between them. The germline gives CDR1 KGHSH, CDR2 LQKENI. This CDR3 region has 15 residues. The chain's CDR3 is CASSPYDGENSPLHF. In DNA form, the CDR3 reads TGTGCCAGCTCACCCTACGACGGGGAAAATTCACCCCTCCACTTT.

V is TRBV6-5 and J is TRBJ2-5, with a tentative D call TRBD1 (6 bases). This CDR3 comprises 14 residues. The V gene lost 6 bases and the J gene lost 5 bases, with 16 bases spanning the gap. Germline CDR1 reads MNHEY; CDR2 reads SVGAGI. CDR3 amino acids: CASRNPDRRETQYF. The CDR3 DNA reads as TGTGCCAGCAGAAACCCAGACAGGCGGGAGACCCAGTACTTC.

The genes are TRBV2 and TRBJ2-1; 9 positions agree with TRBD2. The CDR3 totals 12 residues. CDR1 and CDR2 from the germline V gene are SNHLY and FYNNEI. The ends lost 11 bases at V and 5 bases at J; junction bases unmatched: 4. DNA for the CDR3: TGTGCCTATAGACTAGCGGACAATGAGCAGTTCTTC. This gives the protein CAYRLADNEQFF.

This chain uses TRBV5-6 with TRBJ1-2; unclear D gene. Germline lookup yields CDR1 SGHDT and CDR2 YYEEEE. CDR3 length: 12 residues. The germline V and J ends were trimmed by 1 base and 5 bases, with 6 bases remaining between them. The CDR3, as DNA: TGTGCCAGCAGCTTGACACAGTATGGCTACACCTTC. Amino acids: CASSLTQYGYTF.

The chain recombines TRBV9 with TRBJ1-4; TRBD1 agrees at 9 bases. Trimming took 4 bases from V and 8 from J; bases not matched to a gene: 9. The CDR3 runs to 15 residues. Germline loops: CDR1 SGDLS, CDR2 YYNGEE. In DNA, the CDR3 is TGTGCCAGCAGCTCCCGACAGGGGGAACTCGAAAAACTGTTTTTT. It encodes CASSSRQGELEKLFF.

The chain carries TRBV3-1 (or the pseudogene TRBV3-2) and TRBJ2-4; either TRBD1 or TRBD2 may supply D (6 bases each). Trimming stripped 8 bases from V and 8 bases from J, with 10 bases between. CDR3 size: 11 residues. The V gene's germline CDR1 is LGHDT and CDR2 YNNKEL (reference sequence). CDR3 sequence (DNA): TGTGCCAGCCGGAGGGGGGACATTCAGTACTTC. Translation gives CASRRGDIQYF.

This chain uses TRBV6-5 with TRBJ1-2; 10 nucleotides align to TRBD1. V trimming: 6 bases; J trimming: 5 bases; junction bases outside the gene matches: 9. The germline V gene encodes CDR1 MNHEY and CDR2 SVGAGI. There are 15 residues in the CDR3. The DNA of the CDR3 is TGTGCCAGCAGCCCCGGGACAGGGGAGGGGTATGGCTACACCTTC. It yields the protein CASSPGTGEGYGYTF.

Note on this clone: The sample holds other DNA sequences that translate to the same CDR3. The chain is built from TRBV19 and TRBJ1-1; no clear D gene. The CDR3 runs to 12 residues. Germline-derived CDR1 and CDR2 are LNHDA and SQIVND (reference sequence). V was pared by 1 base and J by 8 bases, with 8 bases between. CDR3 sequence: CASSIVGREAFF. The DNA of the CDR3 is TGTGCCAGTAGTATAGTAGGGAGAGAAGCTTTCTTT.

This sequence joins TRBV9 and TRBJ2-2, with 10 nucleotides matching TRBD2. Per germline, CDR1 SGDLS and CDR2 YYNGEE. J gave up 9 bases and V 4 bases, and 9 bases lay outside the gene matches. CDR3 length: 15 residues. The CDR3 DNA reads TGTGCCAGCAGCAAAGGGGGACTAGCGTTCAGGGAGCTGTTTTTT. This translates into CASSKGGLAFRELFF.

This clone was counted between two and nine times. The chain uses TRBV29-1 and TRBJ1-1, with 7 bases matching TRBD1. CDR3 length: 13 residues. The germline V gene encodes CDR1 SQVTM and CDR2 ANQGSEA. After removal of 7 bases from V and 3 bases from J, the junction contained 8 bases not matched to a gene. CDR3 protein: CSALTGVDTEAFF. Written as DNA, the CDR3 is TGCAGCGCCCTCACAGGGGTGGACACTGAAGCTTTCTTT. The whole variable domain, remainder taken from reference TRBV29-1 and TRBJ1-1, is SAVISQKPSRDICQRGTSLTIQCQVDSQVTMMFWYRQQPGQSLTLIATANQGSEATYESGFVIDKFPISRPNLTFSTLTVSNMSPEDSSIYLCSALTGVDTEAFFGQGTRLTVV.

The chain couples TRBV7-9 to TRBJ2-6; D might be TRBD1 or TRBD2, each matching 5 bases. V gave up 1 base and J gave up 3 bases, with 10 bases separating them. The CDR3 is made up of 16 amino acids. Germline CDR1 reads SEHNR; CDR2 reads FQNEAQ (reference sequence). The CDR3 here is CASSLGAGSGANVLTF. CDR3 coding DNA: TGTGCCAGCAGCTTAGGGGCAGGGAGTGGGGCCAACGTCCTGACTTTC. Looking up the rest from reference TRBV7-9 and TRBJ2-6 gives the full variable domain: DTGVSQNPRHKITKRGQNVTFRCDPISEHNRLYWYRQTLGQGPEFLTYFQNEAQLEKSRLLSDRFSAERPKGSFSTLEIQRTEQGDSAMYLCASSLGAGSGANVLTFGAGSRLTVL.

The V gene is TRBV7-6, the J gene TRBJ2-1, with D possibly matching TRBD2 (6 bases). V was cut by 6 bases and J by 5 bases, with 17 bases left in between. The V gene's germline CDR1 is SGHVS and CDR2 FNYEAQ. There are 15 residues in the CDR3. The CDR3 nucleotides read TGTGCCAGCAGGCCTTTCTGGGGCGGGGACAATGAGCAGTTCTTC. It translates to CASRPFWGGDNEQFF.

V gene TRBV7-2 combines with J gene TRBJ1-3, with D hard to call. V lost 1 base and J 4 bases, leaving 11 bases between the germline ends. The CDR3 has 15 residues. Germline CDR1 SGHTA, CDR2 FQGNSA. The CDR3 DNA sequence: TGTGCCAGCAGCTTAGATCCGGGGAACGGAAACACCATATATTTT. This codes for CASSLDPGNGNTIYF. Drawing the rest from reference TRBV7-2 and TRBJ1-3, the complete variable domain is GAGVSQSPSNKVTEKGKDVELRCDPISGHTALYWYRQSLGQGLEFLIYFQGNSAPDKSGLPSDRFSAERTGGSVSTLTIQRTQQEDSAVYLCASSLDPGNGNTIYFGEGSWLTVV.

This chain uses TRBV5-1 with TRBJ2-3; tentative D call: TRBD1 (5 bases). From germline, CDR1 is SGHRS and CDR2 YFSETQ. Trimming shortened V by 4 bases and J by 0 bases, and 12 bases separated the two germline ends. This CDR3 is built from 15 residues. In DNA, the CDR3 is TGCGCCAGCAGCATTCAGGGTACTAGCACAGATACGCAGTATTTT. Its translation: CASSIQGTSTDTQYF.

The J gene is TRBJ1-3, the V gene TRBV28, with D maybe TRBD1 (5 bases). The CDR3 runs 13 residues. Germline CDR1 MDHEN, CDR2 SYDVKM. V was cut by 5 bases and J by 4 bases, with 9 bases left in between. The CDR3 nucleotides are TGTGCCAGCAGTACCCGACAGGGAAACACCATATATTTT. Its protein is CASSTRQGNTIYF. The full variable domain, rest sourced from reference TRBV28 and TRBJ1-3, is DVKVTQSSRYLVKRTGEKVFLECVQDMDHENMFWYRQDPGLGLRLIYFSYDVKMKEKGDIPEGYSVSREKKERFSLILESASTNQTSMYLCASSTRQGNTIYFGEGSWLTVV.

The chain couples TRBV7-2 to TRBJ1-1; TRBD1 might be the D (5 bases). The CDR3 consists of 14 residues. Germline loops: CDR1 SGHTA, CDR2 FQGNSA. V was trimmed by 3 bases and J by 2 bases, leaving 10 bases between them. The CDR3 DNA sequence: TGTGCCAGCAGCTTCCCAGGGCCAAACACTGAAGCTTTCTTT. Protein sequence: CASSFPGPNTEAFF.

This chain joins TRBV7-2 and TRBJ1-5, with D perhaps matching TRBD1 (5 bases). Per the germline V gene, CDR1 is SGHTA and CDR2 is FQGNSA. V was trimmed by 5 bases and J by 7 bases, leaving 15 bases between them. This CDR3 has 14 residues. CDR3: CASSDVGWDQPQHF. As DNA, the CDR3 is TGTGCCAGCAGCGACGTAGGGTGGGACCAGCCCCAGCATTTT. Based on the CDR3 plus reference TRBV7-2 and TRBJ1-5, the full variable domain is GAGVSQSPSNKVTEKGKDVELRCDPISGHTALYWYRQSLGQGLEFLIYFQGNSAPDKSGLPSDRFSAERTGGSVSTLTIQRTQQEDSAVYLCASSDVGWDQPQHFGDGTRLSIL.

The chain carries TRBV21-1 and TRBJ2-1; the table's D call, TRBD2, was not checked against the DNA. TRBV21-1 is a pseudogene segment. The length of the CDR3 is 19 residues. CDR3 DNA sequence: TGTGCCAGCAGCAATCGCGGGAGAAACTTCCCACGATTTTACAATGAGCAGTTCTTC. Translation gives CASSNRGRNFPRFYNEQFF.

The chain recombines TRBV6-5 with TRBJ2-7, with TRBD2 identical over 7 bases. The CDR3 contains 13 residues. Germline trimming cut 6 bases from V and 0 bases from J; bases unmatched to any gene: 2. CDR1 and CDR2 from the germline V gene are MNHEY and SVGAGI. The CDR3 spells CASRGTNSYEQYF. The CDR3 DNA follows: TGTGCCAGCAGAGGGACTAACTCCTACGAGCAGTACTTC.

J is TRBJ2-1 and V is TRBV9, with D perhaps matching TRBD2 (5 bases). Germline CDR1 SGDLS, CDR2 YYNGEE. The CDR3 sequence is 15 residues long. Trimming cost V 4 bases and J 1 base, with 12 bases left between them. The CDR3 bases are TGTGCCAGCAGCTTCCGGGATGTATCCTACAATGAGCAGTTCTTC. Translated, it gives CASSFRDVSYNEQFF.

The CDR3 DNA follows: TGTGCCAGCAGCTTGGGGGTGACGGGAGGCCCCTCCTACGAGCAGTACTTC. Its protein product is CASSLGVTGGPSYEQYF. The rearrangement joins TRBV5-4 to TRBJ2-7, with 7 positions matching TRBD2. J gave up 0 bases and V 0 bases, and 9 bases lay outside the gene matches. This CDR3 has 17 amino acids. The germline V gene encodes CDR1 SGHNT and CDR2 YYREEE (reference sequence).

This clone has just a few counts. The J gene is TRBJ2-1, the V gene TRBV29-1; TRBD2 might be the D (6 bases). CDR1 SQVTM and CDR2 ANQGSEA come from the germline V gene. V was shortened by 7 bases and J by 0 bases, with 19 bases between the two germline ends. The CDR3 is made up of 16 amino acids. The CDR3 loop reads CSAGGLGLSSYNEQFF. CDR3 coding DNA: TGCAGCGCCGGGGGATTGGGGCTGAGCTCCTACAATGAGCAGTTCTTC.

In the case of this clone: The identical CDR3 is also encoded by other nucleotide sequences in the sample. The rearrangement links TRBV5-6 to TRBJ1-1; D gene uncertain. The V gene's germline CDR1 is SGHDT and CDR2 YYEEEE. The CDR3 covers 12 residues. Trimming pared 4 bases from V and 1 base from J, leaving 5 bases between. CDR3 loop: CASSLQNTEAFF. For the CDR3, the DNA is TGTGCCAGCAGCCTGCAGAACACTGAAGCTTTCTTT.

This clone was found once. The chain joins TRBV18 to TRBJ1-1, with D perhaps matching TRBD1 (6 bases). The CDR3 covers 19 residues. The germline V gene encodes CDR1 KGHSH and CDR2 LQKENI. V lost 3 bases to trimming and J lost 8 bases, with 31 bases between them. The CDR3 DNA reads TGTGCCAGCTCACCCCAACTCTTCACCTCCTCAGGGAAAAGGGGGGAAGCTTTCTTT. Translated: CASSPQLFTSSGKRGEAFF. Using reference TRBV18 and TRBJ1-1 for the parts outside the CDR3, the full variable domain is NAGVMQNPRHLVRRRGQEARLRCSPMKGHSHVYWYRQLPEEGLKFMVYLQKENIIDESGMPKERFSAEFPKEGPSILRIQQVVRGDSAAYFCASSPQLFTSSGKRGEAFFGQGTRLTVV.

V usage is TRBV11-3 and J usage is TRBJ2-5; TRBD2 matches 8 bases. Germline CDR1 SGHNT, CDR2 YENEEA. The CDR3 totals 15 residues. V gave up 1 base and J gave up 5 bases; unmatched junction bases: 6. CDR3 in DNA: TGTGCCAGCAGCTTAGGCTCGACGGGGGGGGAGACCCAGTACTTC. Translation: CASSLGSTGGETQYF.

The chain recombines TRBV19 with TRBJ1-4, with unresolved D. Germline V gene sequence: CDR1 LNHDA, CDR2 SQIVND (reference sequence). Between the trimmed V and J ends, which lost 8 bases and 8 bases, there was a span of 15 bases. The CDR3 totals 13 residues. The CDR3 DNA reads TGTGCCAGTGCTGCCTCCTTAGTGGAAAAACTGTTTTTT. It codes for CASAASLVEKLFF.